Listed here are 17 T cell receptor beta chains from one sample, sequenced in a study of cytomegalovirus exposure and HLA in healthy donors. Primers: 60 Vbeta forward and 13 Jbeta reverse. TCRdb's table, derived via immunoSEQ multiplex PCR, lists solely in-frame clones and lacks some. The table has 160,000 or so clones, 75% to 85% seen once. The source material was PBMCs. The receptors shown here come from a young woman in good health and CMV-seropositive.

The rearrangement links TRBV20-1 to TRBJ2-3; D might be TRBD1 (5 bases). The CDR3 consists of 11 residues. Germline V gives CDR1 DFQATT, CDR2 SNEGSKA (reference sequence). V was clipped by 3 bases and J by 7 bases, with 8 bases between them. CDR3 DNA sequence: TGCAGTGCTAGTGGGGCCAATACGCAGTATTTT. Its protein product is CSASGANTQYF.

This clone was detected only once. This sequence joins TRBV9 and TRBJ2-3; D is undetermined. From germline, CDR1 is SGDLS and CDR2 YYNGEE. This CDR3 is 15 amino acids long. Trimming pared 2 bases from V and 1 base from J, leaving 11 bases between. The CDR3: CASSVFFRGTDTQYF. The CDR3 DNA reads as TGTGCCAGCAGCGTTTTCTTTCGGGGCACAGATACGCAGTATTTT. Complete variable domain (other parts from reference TRBV9 and TRBJ2-3): DSGVTQTPKHLITATGQRVTLRCSPRSGDLSVYWYQQSLDQGLQFLIQYYNGEERAKGNILERFSAQQFPDLHSELNLSSLELGDSALYFCASSVFFRGTDTQYFGPGTRLTVL.

V gene TRBV19 combines with J gene TRBJ1-5; D unresolved. The CDR3 spans 13 residues. The V gene lost 5 bases and the J gene lost 4 bases, with 9 bases spanning the gap. Germline V gene sequence: CDR1 LNHDA, CDR2 SQIVND (reference sequence). Here the CDR3 reads CASSVSFNQPQHF. The CDR3 nucleotides read TGTGCCAGTAGTGTTAGTTTTAATCAGCCCCAGCATTTT. Full variable domain (rest looked up from reference TRBV19 and TRBJ1-5): DGGITQSPKYLFRKEGQNVTLSCEQNLNHDAMYWYRQDPGQGLRLIYYSQIVNDFQKGDIAEGYSVSREKKESFPLTVTSAQKNPTAFYLCASSVSFNQPQHFGDGTRLSIL.

The chain has TRBV7-2 and TRBJ2-7; 7 positions match TRBD1. J lost 6 bases, V lost 7 bases, and 18 bases had no gene match. This CDR3 has 16 amino acids. The germline V gene encodes CDR1 SGHTA and CDR2 FQGNSA. The CDR3 spells CASKKGPGQLESEQYF. In DNA, the CDR3 is TGTGCCAGCAAAAAGGGGCCGGGACAGTTGGAATCCGAGCAGTACTTC.

V is TRBV18 and J is TRBJ1-1; D unresolved. Germline V gene sequence: CDR1 KGHSH, CDR2 LQKENI. The CDR3 covers 15 residues. V lost 4 bases to trimming and J lost 0 bases, with 12 bases between them. The CDR3 sequence is CASSRMGRMNTEAFF. CDR3 sequence (DNA): TGTGCCAGCTCACGAATGGGCCGGATGAACACTGAAGCTTTCTTT.

The chain carries TRBV29-1 and TRBJ1-1; D is possibly TRBD1 (6 bases). V lost 4 bases and J 0 bases, leaving 12 bases between the germline ends. The CDR3 consists of 14 residues. Germline CDR1 SQVTM, CDR2 ANQGSEA. The CDR3: CSVATWTVNTEAFF. The DNA of the CDR3 is TGCAGCGTTGCTACGTGGACAGTGAACACTGAAGCTTTCTTT.

The chain employs TRBV7-9 and TRBJ2-7; 7 bases are shared with TRBD1. V lost 5 bases and J lost 4; bases outside the gene matches: 5. This CDR3 comprises 13 residues. Germline CDR1 SEHNR, CDR2 FQNEAQ (reference sequence). CDR3 sequence reads: CASSPRDRYEQYF. The CDR3 coding sequence is TGTGCCAGCAGCCCCCGGGACAGATACGAGCAGTACTTC.

This chain connects TRBV7-9 to TRBJ1-4; D remains ambiguous. The CDR3 extends over 14 amino acids. V was clipped by 1 base and J by 7 bases, with 10 bases between them. Germline V gene data show CDR1 as SEHNR and CDR2 as FQNEAQ (reference sequence). CDR3: CASSLGGNGEKLFF. In DNA form, the CDR3 reads TGTGCCAGCAGCTTAGGCGGGAACGGTGAAAAACTGTTTTTT.

The chain recombines TRBV6-1 with TRBJ2-5, with TRBD2 matching over 8 bases. With 1 base clipped from V and 5 bases from J, the junction kept 6 bases outside the gene matches. Germline V gives CDR1 MNHNS, CDR2 SASEGT. This CDR3 is 15 amino acids long. CDR3 in amino acids: CASSEGPGTSETQYF. In nucleotides, the CDR3 is TGTGCCAGCAGTGAAGGGCCAGGGACTAGTGAGACCCAGTACTTC.

The genes are TRBV2 and TRBJ1-1, with a tentative D call TRBD1 (5 bases). There are 14 residues in the CDR3. The V end lost 4 bases, the J end lost 4 bases, and 13 bases lay between the germline ends. The V gene's germline CDR1 is SNHLY and CDR2 FYNNEI. The DNA of the CDR3 is TGTGCCAGCAGTGTAGAGGGAGGGACCACTGAAGCTTTCTTT. It is translated as CASSVEGGTTEAFF.

Only a few counts were recorded for this clone. The chain is built from TRBV4-1 and TRBJ2-3; 9 bases line up with TRBD1. In germline, CDR1 is MGHRA, CDR2 YSYEKL. The CDR3 is 20 amino acids. Trimming cost V 4 bases and J 0 bases; bases outside gene matches: 17. The CDR3 sequence is CASSLPGGRTGEKSTDTQYF. The CDR3 nucleotides are TGCGCCAGCAGCCTCCCAGGGGGCAGGACAGGGGAAAAAAGCACAGATACGCAGTATTTT.

The CDR3 sequence: CAGGQVGLYNSPLHF. The DNA of the CDR3 is TGTGCCGGGGGACAGGTGGGACTGTATAATTCACCCCTCCACTTT. The chain links TRBV2 to TRBJ1-6; 8 bases match TRBD1. Germline trimming cut 11 bases from V and 4 bases from J; bases unmatched to any gene: 10. From germline, CDR1 is SNHLY and CDR2 FYNNEI. The CDR3 sequence is 15 residues long.

The rearrangement joins TRBV18 to TRBJ1-2; 10 nucleotides match TRBD1. CDR1 KGHSH and CDR2 LQKENI come from the germline V gene. Trimming took 4 bases from V and 6 from J; bases not matched to a gene: 2. The CDR3 is 13 residues long. The CDR3 reads CASSLGTGDGYTF. Written as DNA, the CDR3 is TGTGCCAGCTCACTCGGGACAGGGGATGGCTACACCTTC.

The chain links TRBV5-4 to TRBJ1-4; TRBD1 is a possible D gene (6 bases). This CDR3 is 14 amino acids long. Germline CDR1 SGHNT, CDR2 YYREEE (reference sequence). Trimming cost V 4 bases and J 3 bases, with 10 bases left between them. CDR3: CASSTRTANEKLFF. Here the CDR3 DNA reads TGTGCCAGCAGCACTCGGACAGCTAATGAAAAACTGTTTTTT.

The V and J genes are TRBV5-1 and TRBJ2-7, with D tentatively TRBD2 (5 bases). The CDR3 is made up of 15 amino acids. Germline V gives CDR1 SGHRS, CDR2 YFSETQ. V was shortened by 2 bases and J by 5 bases, with 17 bases between the two germline ends. The CDR3, as DNA: TGCGCCAGCAGCTTTATGGGTCGGGGAACTAACGAGCAGTACTTC. It encodes CASSFMGRGTNEQYF.

The J gene is TRBJ1-5, the V gene TRBV5-6; D perhaps matches TRBD1 (6 bases). The germline V gene encodes CDR1 SGHDT and CDR2 YYEEEE. The CDR3 is 13 residues long. V was cut by 0 bases and J by 8 bases, with 9 bases left in between. In DNA form, the CDR3 reads TGTGCCAGCAGCTTGGGGGGGCGGGAGCCCCAGCATTTT. It is translated as CASSLGGREPQHF.

The chain combines TRBV9 with TRBJ2-5; D not resolved. The CDR3 loop spans 14 amino acids. V lost 0 bases, J lost 0 bases, and 6 bases lay in between. Germline V gene data show CDR1 as SGDLS and CDR2 as YYNGEE. The CDR3 spells CASSVGHYQETQYF. Here the CDR3 DNA reads TGTGCCAGCAGCGTAGGACACTACCAAGAGACCCAGTACTTC. Complete variable domain (other parts from reference TRBV9 and TRBJ2-5): DSGVTQTPKHLITATGQRVTLRCSPRSGDLSVYWYQQSLDQGLQFLIQYYNGEERAKGNILERFSAQQFPDLHSELNLSSLELGDSALYFCASSVGHYQETQYFGPGTRLLVL.